This T cell receptor (beta chain) emerged from a study of blood T cell repertoires in COVID-19. Study-level information: The origin of the acute and convalescent COVID-19 samples was the United States, Italy and Spain. From T cells, B-cell-depleted T cells, or PBMCs came the material, which was cDNA or gDNA.

Per germline, CDR1 PRHDT and CDR2 FYEKMQ (reference sequence). The CDR3 covers 16 residues. V was clipped by 5 bases and J by 3 bases, with 17 bases between them. A Seattle source enrolled patients during active infection and followed them longitudinally. This table comes from immunoSEQ multiplex PCR, and its TCRdb copy is limited to in-frame clones, with some not included. Counted here are some 74,000 clones, roughly nine tenths occurring once; the ten biggest clones make up 2.5% to 3%. This receptor was taken from a man aged 50-59 years with COVID-19, enrolled during active disease. This chain uses TRBV13 with TRBJ2-4; D gene ambiguous. The source material was peripheral blood. This chain's CDR3 is CASSPAGSLIKNIQYF. CDR3 nucleotide sequence: TGTGCCAGCAGCCCAGCAGGTTCTCTTATCAAAAACATTCAGTACTTC. The full variable domain, rest sourced from reference TRBV13 and TRBJ2-4, is AAGVIQSPRHLIKEKRETATLKCYPIPRHDTVYWYQQGPGQDPQFLISFYEKMQSDKGSIPDRFSAQQFSDYHSELNMSSLELGDSALYFCASSPAGSLIKNIQYFGAGTRLSVL.